The sequence of this T cell receptor (beta chain) was determined in a study of cytomegalovirus exposure and HLA in healthy donors. 60 Vbeta and 13 Jbeta primers were used in PCR. TCRdb keeps only in-frame clones here, not all; method: immunoSEQ multiplex PCR. This table has about 160,000 clones, approximately 79% appearing once. After removal of 1 base from V and 0 bases from J, the junction contained 7 bases not matched to a gene. There are 19 residues in the CDR3. Per the germline V gene, CDR1 is PRHDT and CDR2 is FYEKMQ (reference sequence). This clonotype was obtained from a man between 40 and 49 years old in good health and CMV-seropositive. Sequences were obtained from PBMCs. The chain links TRBV13 to TRBJ2-7; 15 nucleotides align to TRBD2. CDR3 bases: TGTGCCAGCAGCTTAGAAGGGACTAGCGGGGGGAAAAGCTCCTACGAGCAGTACTTC. It specifies CASSLEGTSGGKSSYEQYF.